This entry is about one T cell receptor beta chain. Authors' methods: Reference gene primers were amplified, and this amplification served to estimate nucleated cell counts. Sequencing was performed with immunoSEQ multiplex PCR; in TCRdb, only in-frame clones are kept and a portion is missing. V, J and clone size reflect that table, while D and trimming were determined from the DNA. The profile shows some 140,000 clones, 83% of them singletons. The germline CDR1 and CDR2 sequences are SGHAT and FQDESV (reference sequence). Trimming pared 4 bases from V and 8 bases from J, leaving 11 bases between. The CDR3 spans 12 residues. These data originate in a study of blood T cell repertoires in COVID-19.

The rearrangement links TRBV11-1 to TRBJ1-2; possibly TRBD1 for D (6 bases). The source material was peripheral blood. The TCR comes from a woman aged 55-70 years with COVID-19, enrolled during active disease. CDR3 in DNA: TGTGCCAGCAGCTCCCCAGGGGAAGGCTACACCTTC. As protein: CASSSPGEGYTF.